A selection of T cell receptor beta chains follows, all from one sample in a study of cytomegalovirus exposure and HLA in healthy donors. TCRdb's table, derived via immunoSEQ multiplex PCR, lists solely in-frame clones and lacks some. The table shows approximately 160,000 clones, with over 70% occurring only once. The sample comprised PBMCs. Receptors originate from a woman between 50 and 59 years old in good health and CMV-seropositive. CDR3s include the opening cysteine and the closing phenylalanine or tryptophan. Fields, in order: V gene, J gene, clone size, D gene, CDR3 DNA, CDR3 protein. D genes are given only for firm matches. Clone size is given for some rows only: seen once, a few or many times, or a class if the clone is expanded.

V gene: TRBV9
J gene: TRBJ1-5
clone size: -
D gene: TRBD1
CDR3 DNA: TGTGCCAGCAGCGTAGATGGACAGGGGGACCAGCCCCAGCATTTT
CDR3 protein: CASSVDGQGDQPQHF

V gene: TRBV2
J gene: TRBJ2-7
clone size: few
D gene: -
CDR3 DNA: TGTGCCAGCAGGCAGGGTCCCAGCTACGAGCAGTACTTC
CDR3 protein: CASRQGPSYEQYF

V gene: TRBV7-6
J gene: TRBJ1-4
clone size: few
D gene: TRBD1
CDR3 DNA: TGTGCCAGCAGCTTAGCGGGCAGGGGGCAAAGTGAAAAACTGTTTTTT
CDR3 protein: CASSLAGRGQSEKLFF

V gene: TRBV10-3
J gene: TRBJ2-3
clone size: -
D gene: -
CDR3 DNA: TGTGCCGTTAAGGGGGGGGCAGATACGCAGTATTTT
CDR3 protein: CAVKGGADTQYF

V gene: TRBV30
J gene: TRBJ1-2
clone size: -
D gene: -
CDR3 DNA: TGTGCCTGGGCGGCAGGGTTTAACTATGGCTACACCTTC
CDR3 protein: CAWAAGFNYGYTF

V gene: TRBV10-2
J gene: TRBJ2-7
clone size: -
D gene: TRBD2
CDR3 DNA: TGCGCCAGCAGTCTCGCCCGGACTAGCGAATACGAGCAGTACTTC
CDR3 protein: CASSLARTSEYEQYF

V gene: TRBV6-1
J gene: TRBJ1-5
clone size: -
D gene: TRBD1
CDR3 DNA: TGTGCCAGCAGTCCCACCGGGACAGGGAGACAGCCCCAGCATTTT
CDR3 protein: CASSPTGTGRQPQHF

V gene: TRBV5-6
J gene: TRBJ1-5
clone size: -
D gene: TRBD1
CDR3 DNA: TGTGCCAGCAGCTTGGCGACAGGGGTGAATCAGCCCCAGCATTTT
CDR3 protein: CASSLATGVNQPQHF

V gene: TRBV5-1
J gene: TRBJ1-1
clone size: -
D gene: TRBD1
CDR3 DNA: TGCGCCAGCAGCTTCGACAGGGGTATGAACACTGAAGCTTTCTTT
CDR3 protein: CASSFDRGMNTEAFF

V gene: TRBV12-5
J gene: TRBJ1-2
clone size: -
D gene: -
CDR3 DNA: TGTGCTAGTGGTTTGGACTCCCCCCGACACAGCTATGGCTACACCTTC
CDR3 protein: CASGLDSPRHSYGYTF

V gene: TRBV13
J gene: TRBJ1-2
clone size: -
D gene: TRBD1
CDR3 DNA: TGTGCCAGCAGCTTGACAGGGAACTATGGCTACACCTTC
CDR3 protein: CASSLTGNYGYTF

V gene: TRBV7-2
J gene: TRBJ2-1
clone size: -
D gene: TRBD2
CDR3 DNA: TGTGCCAGCAGCCTGCTGGGGCGAGCGGGAGATCATGAGCAGTTCTTC
CDR3 protein: CASSLLGRAGDHEQFF

V gene: TRBV9
J gene: TRBJ1-2
clone size: -
D gene: TRBD1
CDR3 DNA: TGTGCCAGCAGCGTAAGGGGGCACGATGGCTACACCTTC
CDR3 protein: CASSVRGHDGYTF

V gene: TRBV28
J gene: TRBJ1-6
clone size: -
D gene: TRBD1
CDR3 DNA: TGTGCCAGCAGTTCGAGAAGGACAGGGGATTCACCCCTCCACTTT
CDR3 protein: CASSSRRTGDSPLHF

V gene: TRBV27
J gene: TRBJ2-7
clone size: -
D gene: TRBD1
CDR3 DNA: TGTGCCAGCAGTTTTATGTTTCAGGGGGCCCCTCCCGAGCAGTACTTC
CDR3 protein: CASSFMFQGAPPEQYF

V gene: TRBV7-2
J gene: TRBJ2-7
clone size: -
D gene: TRBD2
CDR3 DNA: TGTGCCAGCAGCCACGTAGCGGGAGGGCTCTCCTACGAGCAGTACTTC
CDR3 protein: CASSHVAGGLSYEQYF

V gene: TRBV7-2
J gene: TRBJ2-3
clone size: -
D gene: TRBD2
CDR3 DNA: TGTGCCAGCAGCTTAGCCGGGACTAGCTACAGCACAGATACGCAGTATTTT
CDR3 protein: CASSLAGTSYSTDTQYF

V gene: TRBV7-3
J gene: TRBJ2-3
clone size: once
D gene: TRBD2
CDR3 DNA: TGTGCCAGCAGCCCCCTCCGGGGGGGGCAGTATTTT
CDR3 protein: CASSPLRGGQYF

V gene: TRBV9
J gene: TRBJ1-4
clone size: -
D gene: TRBD1
CDR3 DNA: TGTGCCAGCAGCCGACGGGACAGCGACAATGAAAAACTGTTTTTT
CDR3 protein: CASSRRDSDNEKLFF

V gene: TRBV19
J gene: TRBJ2-7
clone size: -
D gene: TRBD2
CDR3 DNA: TGTGCCAGTAGTCCGGGACTAGCGGAGGACTACGAGCAGTACTTC
CDR3 protein: CASSPGLAEDYEQYF

V gene: TRBV4-3
J gene: TRBJ1-4
clone size: -
D gene: TRBD1
CDR3 DNA: TGCGCCAGCAGCCGGGCGACCCTACAGGGGGCTAATGAAAAACTGTTTTTT
CDR3 protein: CASSRATLQGANEKLFF

V gene: TRBV6-5
J gene: TRBJ2-3
clone size: -
D gene: -
CDR3 DNA: TGTGCCAGCCGGGGAAGCACAGATACGCAGTATTTT
CDR3 protein: CASRGSTDTQYF

V gene: TRBV30
J gene: TRBJ2-5
clone size: -
D gene: -
CDR3 DNA: TGTGCCTGGAGTCGCAGTTTAGAGACCCAGTACTTC
CDR3 protein: CAWSRSLETQYF

V gene: TRBV19
J gene: TRBJ1-5
clone size: -
D gene: -
CDR3 DNA: TGTGCCAGTAGTACCGGCAGGGGCAATCAGCCCCAGCATTTT
CDR3 protein: CASSTGRGNQPQHF

V gene: TRBV7-2
J gene: TRBJ1-4
clone size: few
D gene: -
CDR3 DNA: TGTGCCAGCAGCTTATGGGCGGCAGGGTCGGATGAAAAACTGTTTTTT
CDR3 protein: CASSLWAAGSDEKLFF

V gene: TRBV6-1
J gene: TRBJ1-1
clone size: few
D gene: TRBD1
CDR3 DNA: TGTGCCAGCAGTGAAAATGACAGGGGAGCTGAAGCTTTCTTT
CDR3 protein: CASSENDRGAEAFF

V gene: TRBV7-2
J gene: TRBJ2-2
clone size: -
D gene: -
CDR3 DNA: TGTGCCAGCAGCTTAAATCTTCCCGGGGAGCTGTTTTTT
CDR3 protein: CASSLNLPGELFF

V gene: TRBV11-1
J gene: TRBJ2-7
clone size: -
D gene: -
CDR3 DNA: TGTGCCAGCAGCGGGACTGCTCTGGAGCAGTACTTC
CDR3 protein: CASSGTALEQYF